Listed below are T cell receptor beta chains from one sample, sequenced in a study of response to subunit inactivated influenza vaccine. In TCRdb, the RT-PCR reads were re-called with MiXCR into one record per CDR3 protein. The sample has 750,000 to 850,000 distinct CDR3 sequences, around 20% seen once. Sequenced material: PBMCs from blood, taken more than 4 days after vaccination. The receptors derive from a man aged 45-65 years who received an inactivated influenza vaccine. The CDR3 runs from the conserved cysteine through the conserved F or W. The D gene is left open where the match is weak. Only part of the rows carry a size: once, few, many, or a class if the clone is expanded.

J: TRBJ1-6; D: NA; size: many; V: TRBV20-1; CDR3: CSARATGNYNSPLHF; DNA: TGCAGTGCTAGAGCAACAGGAAACTATAATTCACCCCTCCACTTT
J: TRBJ1-2; D: NA; size: many; V: TRBV24-1; CDR3: CATSDINYGYTF; DNA: TGTGCCACCAGTGATATAAACTATGGCTACACCTTC
J: TRBJ2-3; D: TRBD2; size: few; V: TRBV5-6; CDR3: CASSPKEGLAGLTQYF; DNA: TGTGCCAGCAGCCCCAAAGAAGGACTAGCGGGACTTACGCAGTATTTT
J: TRBJ1-5; D: TRBD1; size: NA; V: TRBV28; CDR3: CASKSTGGQGQPQHF; DNA: TGTGCCAGCAAGAGTACAGGGGGTCAGGGTCAGCCCCAGCATTTT
J: TRBJ2-3; D: TRBD1; size: NA; V: TRBV29-1; CDR3: CSATGGLKVDTQYF; DNA: TGCAGCGCCACAGGGGGATTAAAGGTGGATACGCAGTATTTT
J: TRBJ2-2; D: NA; size: few; V: TRBV28; CDR3: CASSLFSRGTGELFF; DNA: TGTGCCAGCAGTTTATTTTCCAGGGGAACCGGGGAGCTGTTTTTT
J: TRBJ2-2; D: NA; size: few; V: TRBV29-1; CDR3: CSVEAPGGPGELFF; DNA: TGCAGCGTTGAGGCCCCCGGAGGTCCCGGGGAGCTGTTTTTT
J: TRBJ2-1; D: NA; size: NA; V: TRBV29-1; CDR3: CSVEERLSSYNEQFF; DNA: TGCAGCGTTGAAGAGCGGTTGAGCTCCTACAATGAGCAGTTCTTC
J: TRBJ2-7; D: NA; size: many; V: TRBV7-2; CDR3: CASSTRTNTYEQYF; DNA: TGTGCCAGCAGCACTCGGACTAACACCTACGAGCAGTACTTC
J: TRBJ2-7; D: NA; size: few; V: TRBV11-2; CDR3: CASSLTEGFSYEQYF; DNA: TGTGCCAGCAGCTTGACAGAGGGGTTCTCCTACGAGCAGTACTTC
J: TRBJ2-1; D: NA; size: NA; V: TRBV6-1; CDR3: CASTQRWGYNEQFF; DNA: TGTGCCAGCACTCAGAGGTGGGGTTACAATGAGCAGTTCTTC
J: TRBJ1-6; D: NA; size: few; V: TRBV4-3; CDR3: CASSQEWGSTLHF; DNA: TGCGCCAGCAGCCAAGAATGGGGGTCCACCCTCCACTTT
J: TRBJ2-3; D: NA; size: few; V: TRBV5-1; CDR3: CASSLGTAGDTQYF; DNA: TGCGCCAGCAGCCTCGGGACAGCGGGAGATACGCAGTATTTT
J: TRBJ2-1; D: TRBD2; size: few; V: TRBV20-1; CDR3: CSAGGGLAGGYNEQFF; DNA: TGCAGTGCTGGGGGGGGTCTAGCGGGAGGGTACAATGAGCAGTTCTTC
J: TRBJ2-3; D: NA; size: NA; V: TRBV6-2/TRBV6-3; CDR3: CASSYPRGLPSSTDTQYF; DNA: TGTGCCAGCAGTTACCCTCGAGGACTTCCCTCTAGCACAGATACGCAGTATTTT
J: TRBJ2-2; D: NA; size: NA; V: TRBV20-1; CDR3: CSARGSSNTGELFF; DNA: TGCAGTGCTAGGGGCAGCTCGAACACCGGGGAGCTGTTTTTT
J: TRBJ2-4; D: TRBD1; size: NA; V: TRBV4-1; CDR3: CASSQVGTGRLRAKNIQYF; DNA: TGCGCCAGCAGCCAAGTTGGGACAGGGCGATTACGGGCCAAAAACATTCAGTACTTC
J: TRBJ2-3; D: NA; size: few; V: TRBV15; CDR3: CATSGGRSTDTQYF; DNA: TGTGCCACCAGCGGAGGACGGAGCACAGATACGCAGTATTTT
J: TRBJ2-3; D: TRBD1; size: many; V: TRBV10-3; CDR3: CAIRNDRGGTDTQYF; DNA: TGTGCCATCAGGAACGACAGGGGGGGCACAGATACGCAGTATTTT
J: TRBJ2-1; D: NA; size: few; V: TRBV27; CDR3: CASSWLEGSGNEQFF; DNA: TGTGCCAGCAGTTGGTTAGAGGGGTCCGGGAATGAGCAGTTCTTC
J: TRBJ2-1; D: TRBD2; size: NA; V: TRBV27; CDR3: CASSPGGRPYNEQFF; DNA: TGTGCCTCCAGTCCTGGCGGGAGGCCTTACAATGAGCAGTTCTTC
J: TRBJ1-6; D: NA; size: NA; V: TRBV7-2; CDR3: CASSSAGENQGRAF; DNA: TGTGCCAGCAGCTCCGCCGGAGAGAATCAGGGTCGGGCTTTT